The clone carrying this T cell receptor (beta chain) was counted only a few times. The J segment lost 5 bases and the V segment lost 7 bases, leaving 4 bases of the junction unmatched. Germline lookup yields CDR1 MNHEY and CDR2 SVGAGI. The CDR3 is 12 amino acids. The sample originates from a study of blood T cell repertoires in COVID-19. Study-level background: In each case, the material was cDNA or gDNA derived from T cells, B-cell-depleted T cells, or PBMCs.

The table came from immunoSEQ multiplex PCR; TCRdb's copy has only in-frame clones and leaves some out. The sample includes some 72,000 clones, less than 90% of them seen just once. This receptor was obtained from a man between 50 and 59 years old with COVID-19, enrolled during active disease. The chain is built from TRBV6-5 and TRBJ2-7, with 8 bases fitting TRBD2. The sequenced material came from peripheral blood. Here the CDR3 reads CASTASGHEQYF. In nucleotides, the CDR3 is TGTGCCAGCACCGCTAGCGGGCACGAGCAGTACTTC.